The source of this T cell receptor (beta chain) is a study of T-cell memory formation after mild COVID-19. Points from the study as a whole: Those CD4+ clones that contracted were mainly in CM and EM (CD8+ ones in EMRA). Memory sampled before infection contained some responding clones, suggesting cross-reactive memory joined.

TCRdb used MiXCR to reprocess the 5' RACE reads, holding one entry per CDR3 protein. The profile covers about 350,000 distinct CDR3 sequences, with around 13% appearing a single time and about 20% taken by the ten largest. The CDR3 loop spans 14 amino acids. V was pared by 3 bases and J by 3 bases, with 12 bases between. This clonotype was recorded a few times. Its antigen is undetermined. This TCR was sampled from a man aged 18-30 years who had mild COVID-19 (a few samples of this study predate the infection). Cell type and time point are not known. The J gene is TRBJ2-7, the V gene TRBV12-3 or TRBV12-4; a possible D gene is TRBD1 (5 bases). Sample: PBMCs or a T cell subset sorted from them (not recorded which). The CDR3 sequence is CASSFQGHFYEQYF. The CDR3 coding sequence is TGTGCCAGCAGTTTCCAAGGACACTTCTACGAGCAGTACTTC.